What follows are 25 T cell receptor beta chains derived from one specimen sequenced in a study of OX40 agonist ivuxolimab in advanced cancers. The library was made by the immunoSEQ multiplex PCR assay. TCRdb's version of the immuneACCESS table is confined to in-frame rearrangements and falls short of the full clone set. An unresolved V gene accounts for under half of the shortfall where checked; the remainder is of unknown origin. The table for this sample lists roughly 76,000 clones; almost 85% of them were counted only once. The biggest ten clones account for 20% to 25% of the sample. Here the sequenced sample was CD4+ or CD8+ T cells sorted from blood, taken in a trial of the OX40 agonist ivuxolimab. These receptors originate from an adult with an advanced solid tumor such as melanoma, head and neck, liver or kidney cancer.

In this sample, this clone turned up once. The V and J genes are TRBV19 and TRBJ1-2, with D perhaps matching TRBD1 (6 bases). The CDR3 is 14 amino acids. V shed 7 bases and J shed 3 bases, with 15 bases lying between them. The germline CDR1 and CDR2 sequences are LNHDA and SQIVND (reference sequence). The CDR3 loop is CASTSGGGHYGYTF. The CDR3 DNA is TGTGCCAGTACCTCCGGGGGGGGGCACTATGGCTACACCTTC.

CDR3 nucleotide sequence: TGTGCCTGGTCGGACAGGGGGCTTCAGCCCCAGCATTTT. Its protein product is CAWSDRGLQPQHF. The chain links TRBV30 to TRBJ1-5, with 11 positions matching TRBD1. Germline V lookup: CDR1 GTSNPN, CDR2 SVGIG (reference sequence). Trimming at V came to 5 bases and at J to 6 bases, leaving 3 bases not matched to a gene. This CDR3 is built from 13 residues.

The CDR3 region has the DNA TGTGCCAGCAGACAGGACAGGGGGATCACCGGGGAGCTGTTTTTT. Its protein product is CASRQDRGITGELFF. J is TRBJ2-2 and V is TRBV5-4, with TRBD1 matching over 10 bases. Germline V gives CDR1 SGHNT, CDR2 YYREEE (reference sequence). J gave up 4 bases and V 5 bases, and 5 bases lay outside the gene matches. The CDR3 length is 15 residues.

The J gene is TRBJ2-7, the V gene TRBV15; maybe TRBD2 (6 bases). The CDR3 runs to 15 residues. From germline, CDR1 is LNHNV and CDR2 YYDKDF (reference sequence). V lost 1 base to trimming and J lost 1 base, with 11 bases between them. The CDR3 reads CATSRGIGGSYEQYF. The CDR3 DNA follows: TGTGCCACCAGCAGAGGGATCGGGGGTTCCTACGAGCAGTACTTC.

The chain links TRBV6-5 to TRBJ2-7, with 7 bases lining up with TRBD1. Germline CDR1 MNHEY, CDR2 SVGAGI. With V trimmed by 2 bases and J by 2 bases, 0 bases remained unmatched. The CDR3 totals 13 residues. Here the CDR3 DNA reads TGTGCCAGCAGTTACGACAGGGCCTACGAGCAGTACTTC. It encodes CASSYDRAYEQYF.

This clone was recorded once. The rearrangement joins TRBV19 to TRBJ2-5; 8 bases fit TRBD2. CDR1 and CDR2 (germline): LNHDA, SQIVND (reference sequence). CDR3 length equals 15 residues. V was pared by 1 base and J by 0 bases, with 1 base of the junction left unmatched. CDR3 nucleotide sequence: TGTGCCAGTAGTATAGGCGGGAGGCACCAAGAGACCCAGTACTTC. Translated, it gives CASSIGGRHQETQYF.

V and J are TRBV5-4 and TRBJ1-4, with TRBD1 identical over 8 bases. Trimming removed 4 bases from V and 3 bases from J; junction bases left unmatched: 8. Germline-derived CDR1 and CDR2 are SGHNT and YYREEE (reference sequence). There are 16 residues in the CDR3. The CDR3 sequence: CASSQFQGASNEKLFF. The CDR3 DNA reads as TGTGCCAGCAGCCAATTCCAGGGGGCTTCTAATGAAAAACTGTTTTTT.

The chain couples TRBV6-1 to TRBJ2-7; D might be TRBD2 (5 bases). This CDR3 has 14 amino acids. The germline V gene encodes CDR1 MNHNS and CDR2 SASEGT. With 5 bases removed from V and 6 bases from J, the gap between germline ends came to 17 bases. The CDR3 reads CASSPTGLGIEQYF. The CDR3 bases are TGTGCCAGCAGTCCAACGGGGTTGGGGATCGAGCAGTACTTC.

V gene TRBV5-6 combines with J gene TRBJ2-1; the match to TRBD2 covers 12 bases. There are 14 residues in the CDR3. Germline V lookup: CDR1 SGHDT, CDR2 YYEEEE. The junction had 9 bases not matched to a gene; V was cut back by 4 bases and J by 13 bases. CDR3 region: CASSPPTSGRRQFF. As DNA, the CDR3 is TGTGCCAGCAGCCCACCGACTAGCGGGAGAAGACAGTTCTTC. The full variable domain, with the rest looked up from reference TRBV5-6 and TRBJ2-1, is DAGVTQSPTHLIKTRGQQVTLRCSPKSGHDTVSWYQQALGQGPQFIFQYYEEEERQRGNFPDRFSGHQFPNYSSELNVNALLLGDSALYLCASSPPTSGRRQFFGPGTRLTVL.

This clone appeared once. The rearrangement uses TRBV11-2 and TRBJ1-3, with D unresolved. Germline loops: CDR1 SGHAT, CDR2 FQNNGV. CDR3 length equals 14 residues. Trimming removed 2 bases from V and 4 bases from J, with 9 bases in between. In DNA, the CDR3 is TGTGCCAGCAGCTTAATATACCCCGGAAACACCATATATTTT. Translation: CASSLIYPGNTIYF.

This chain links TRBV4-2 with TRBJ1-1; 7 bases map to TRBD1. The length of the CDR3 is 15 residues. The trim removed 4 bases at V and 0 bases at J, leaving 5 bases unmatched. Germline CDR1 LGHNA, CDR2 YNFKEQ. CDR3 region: CASSPTGSLNTEAFF. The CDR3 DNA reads TGTGCCAGCAGCCCGACAGGGTCCTTGAACACTGAAGCTTTCTTT.

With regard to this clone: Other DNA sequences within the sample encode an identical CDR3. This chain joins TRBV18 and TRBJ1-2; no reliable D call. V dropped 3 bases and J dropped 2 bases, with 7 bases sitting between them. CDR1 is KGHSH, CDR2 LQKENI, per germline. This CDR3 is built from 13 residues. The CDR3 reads CASSPDGNYGYTF. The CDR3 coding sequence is TGTGCCAGCTCACCCGACGGGAACTATGGCTACACCTTC.

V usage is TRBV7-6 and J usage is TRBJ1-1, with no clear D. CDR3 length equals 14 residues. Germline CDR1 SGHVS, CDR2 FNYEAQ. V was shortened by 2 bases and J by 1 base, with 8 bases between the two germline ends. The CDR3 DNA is TGTGCCAGCAGCTTATACGGTGGGAACACTGAAGCTTTCTTT. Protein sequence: CASSLYGGNTEAFF.

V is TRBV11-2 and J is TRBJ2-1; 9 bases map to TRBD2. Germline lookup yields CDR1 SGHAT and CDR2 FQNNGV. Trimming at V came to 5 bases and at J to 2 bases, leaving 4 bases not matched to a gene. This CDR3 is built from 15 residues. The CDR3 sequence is CASSPSGITYNEQFF. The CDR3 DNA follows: TGTGCCAGCAGCCCTAGCGGGATTACCTACAATGAGCAGTTCTTC.

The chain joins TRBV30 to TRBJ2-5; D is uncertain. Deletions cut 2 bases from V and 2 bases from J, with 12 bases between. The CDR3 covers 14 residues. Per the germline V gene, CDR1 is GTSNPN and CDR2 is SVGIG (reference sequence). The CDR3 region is CAWSFLGSQETQYF. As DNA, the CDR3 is TGTGCCTGGAGTTTCCTTGGGTCGCAAGAGACCCAGTACTTC.

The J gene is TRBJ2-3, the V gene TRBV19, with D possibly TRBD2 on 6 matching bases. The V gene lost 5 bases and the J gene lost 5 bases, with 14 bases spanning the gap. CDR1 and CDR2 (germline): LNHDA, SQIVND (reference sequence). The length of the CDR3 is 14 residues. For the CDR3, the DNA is TGTGCCAGTAGTCCCGGGACCGGGGGAGATACGCAGTATTTT. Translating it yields CASSPGTGGDTQYF.

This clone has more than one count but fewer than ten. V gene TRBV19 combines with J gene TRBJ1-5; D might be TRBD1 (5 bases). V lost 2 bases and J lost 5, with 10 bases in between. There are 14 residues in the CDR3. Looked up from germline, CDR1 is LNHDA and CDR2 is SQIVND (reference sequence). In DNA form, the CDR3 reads TGTGCCAGTAGTATAAGAGGGGAACATCAGCCCCAGCATTTT. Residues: CASSIRGEHQPQHF.

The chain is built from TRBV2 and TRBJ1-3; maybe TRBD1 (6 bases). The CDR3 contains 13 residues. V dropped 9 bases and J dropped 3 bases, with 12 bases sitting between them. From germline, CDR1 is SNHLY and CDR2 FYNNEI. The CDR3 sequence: CASEGQRGNTIYF. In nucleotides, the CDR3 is TGTGCCAGTGAGGGACAACGTGGAAACACCATATATTTT.

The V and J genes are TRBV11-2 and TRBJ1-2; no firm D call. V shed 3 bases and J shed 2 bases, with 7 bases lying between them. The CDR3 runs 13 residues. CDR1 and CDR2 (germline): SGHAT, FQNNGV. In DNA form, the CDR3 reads TGTGCCAGCAGCTTGCGGCAGAACTATGGCTACACCTTC. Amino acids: CASSLRQNYGYTF. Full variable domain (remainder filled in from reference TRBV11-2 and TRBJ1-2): EAGVAQSPRYKIIEKRQSVAFWCNPISGHATLYWYQQILGQGPKLLIQFQNNGVVDDSQLPKDRFSAERLKGVDSTLKIQPAKLEDSAVYLCASSLRQNYGYTFGSGTRLTVV.

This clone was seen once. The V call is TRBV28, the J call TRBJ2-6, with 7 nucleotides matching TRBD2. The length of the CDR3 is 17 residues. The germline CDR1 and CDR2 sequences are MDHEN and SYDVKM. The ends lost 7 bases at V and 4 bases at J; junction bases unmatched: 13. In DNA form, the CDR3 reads TGTGCCAGCACGAGGGCGGGAGAGAGAGTCGGGGCCAACGTCCTGACTTTC. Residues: CASTRAGERVGANVLTF.

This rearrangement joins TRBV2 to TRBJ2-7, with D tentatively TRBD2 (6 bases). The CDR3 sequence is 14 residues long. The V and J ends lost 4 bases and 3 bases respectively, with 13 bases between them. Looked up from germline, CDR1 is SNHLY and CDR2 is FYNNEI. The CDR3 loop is CASSALGGDYEQYF. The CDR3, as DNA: TGTGCCAGCAGTGCTCTCGGAGGGGACTACGAGCAGTACTTC.

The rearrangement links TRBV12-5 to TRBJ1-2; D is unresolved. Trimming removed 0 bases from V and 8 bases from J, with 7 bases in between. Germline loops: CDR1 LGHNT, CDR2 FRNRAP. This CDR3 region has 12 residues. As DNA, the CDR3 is TGTGCTAGTGGTTTGGTACGGGGAGGCTACACCTTC. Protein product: CASGLVRGGYTF.

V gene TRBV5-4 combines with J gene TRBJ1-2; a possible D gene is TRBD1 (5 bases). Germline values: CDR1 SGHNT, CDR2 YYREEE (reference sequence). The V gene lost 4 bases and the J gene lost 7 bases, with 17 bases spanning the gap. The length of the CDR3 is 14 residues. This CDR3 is CASSLPGRQVGYTF. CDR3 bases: TGTGCCAGCAGCCTCCCGGGACGCCAGGTTGGCTACACCTTC.

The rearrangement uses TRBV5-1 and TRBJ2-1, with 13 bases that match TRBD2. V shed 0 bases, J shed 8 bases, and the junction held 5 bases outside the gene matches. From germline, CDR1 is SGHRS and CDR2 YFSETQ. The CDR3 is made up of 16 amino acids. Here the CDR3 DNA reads TGCGCCAGCAGCTTGGGCGGGACTAGCGGGACCGATGAGCAGTTCTTC. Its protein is CASSLGGTSGTDEQFF.

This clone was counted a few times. The CDR3 bases are TGTGCCAGCAGCTTAGAGGGGGAATACCAGCCCCAGCATTTT. Protein product: CASSLEGEYQPQHF. The chain recombines TRBV7-8 with TRBJ1-5, with TRBD1 as a possible D gene (6 bases). CDR3 size: 14 residues. V was trimmed by 1 base and J by 7 bases, leaving 11 bases between them. CDR1 is SGHVS and CDR2 is FQNEAQ in the germline V gene. Filled out from reference TRBV7-8 and TRBJ1-5, the complete variable domain reads GAGVSQSPRYKVAKRGQDVALRCDPISGHVSLFWYQQALGQGPEFLTYFQNEAQLDKSGLPSDRFFAERPEGSVSTLKIQRTQQEDSAVYLCASSLEGEYQPQHFGDGTRLSIL.